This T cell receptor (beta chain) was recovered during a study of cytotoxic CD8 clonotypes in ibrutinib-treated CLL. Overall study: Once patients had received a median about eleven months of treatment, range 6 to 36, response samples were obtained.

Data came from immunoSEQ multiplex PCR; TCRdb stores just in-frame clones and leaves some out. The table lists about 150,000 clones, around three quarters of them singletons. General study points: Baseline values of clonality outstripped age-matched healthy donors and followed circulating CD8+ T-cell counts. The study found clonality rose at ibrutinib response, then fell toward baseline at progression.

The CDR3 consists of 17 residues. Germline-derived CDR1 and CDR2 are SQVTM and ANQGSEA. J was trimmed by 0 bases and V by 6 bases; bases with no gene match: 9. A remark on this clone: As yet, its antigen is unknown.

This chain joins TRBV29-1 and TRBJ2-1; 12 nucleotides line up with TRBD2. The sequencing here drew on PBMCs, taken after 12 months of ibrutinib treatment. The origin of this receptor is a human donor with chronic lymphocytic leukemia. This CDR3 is CSVGGTSGRHSYNEQFF. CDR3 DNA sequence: TGCAGCGTGGGAGGGACTAGCGGGCGACACTCCTACAATGAGCAGTTCTTC.